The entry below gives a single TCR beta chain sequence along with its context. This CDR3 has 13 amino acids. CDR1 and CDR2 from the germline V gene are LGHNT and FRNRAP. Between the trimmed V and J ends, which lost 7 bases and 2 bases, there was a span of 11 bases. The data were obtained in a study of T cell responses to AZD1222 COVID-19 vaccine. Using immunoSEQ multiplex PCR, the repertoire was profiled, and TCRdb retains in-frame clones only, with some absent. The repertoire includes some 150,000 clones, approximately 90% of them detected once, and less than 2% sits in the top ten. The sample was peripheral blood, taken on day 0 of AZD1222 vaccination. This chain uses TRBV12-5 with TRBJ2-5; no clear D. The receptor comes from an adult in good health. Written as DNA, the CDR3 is TGTGCTAGTGCTCCGGGTTTTCAAGAGACCCAGTACTTC. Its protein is CASAPGFQETQYF.